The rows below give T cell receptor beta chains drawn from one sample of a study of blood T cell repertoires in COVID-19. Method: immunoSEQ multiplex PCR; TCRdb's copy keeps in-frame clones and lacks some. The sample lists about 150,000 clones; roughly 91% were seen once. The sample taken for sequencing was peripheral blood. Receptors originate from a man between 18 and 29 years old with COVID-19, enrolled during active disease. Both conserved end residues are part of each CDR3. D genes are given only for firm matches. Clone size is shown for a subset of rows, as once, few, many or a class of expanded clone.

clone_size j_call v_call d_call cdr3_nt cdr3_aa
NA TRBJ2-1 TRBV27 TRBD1 TGTGCCAGCAGTTTCGGGCAGGGGGCCTACAATGAGCAGTTCTTC CASSFGQGAYNEQFF
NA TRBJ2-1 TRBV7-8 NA TGTGCCAGCAGCTTAGACGGGAGTCTCAATGAGCAGTTCTTC CASSLDGSLNEQFF
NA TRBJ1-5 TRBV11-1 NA TGTGCCAGCAGCTTAACTGGGGGCGCGGATCAGCCCCAGCATTTT CASSLTGGADQPQHF
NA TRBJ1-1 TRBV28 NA TGTGCCAGCAGTCAGGGGAACGCTGAAGCTTTCTTT CASSQGNAEAFF
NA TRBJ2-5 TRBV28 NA TGTGCCAGCCTGGGCGGGGTGGGCCAAGAGACCCAGTACTTC CASLGGVGQETQYF
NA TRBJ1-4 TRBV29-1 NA TGCAGCGTTGACTCTGGGGGAGGAAAACTGTTTTTT CSVDSGGGKLFF
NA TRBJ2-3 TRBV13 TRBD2 TGTGCCAGCAGCCTTAATAGCGGGAGCGCAGATACGCAGTATTTT CASSLNSGSADTQYF
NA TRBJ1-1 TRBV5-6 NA TGTGCCAGCGGTAGGGGGAACACTGAAGCTTTCTTT CASGRGNTEAFF
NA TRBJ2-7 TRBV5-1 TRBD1 TGCGCCAGCAGCCCCAGGACAGGGGGATTGGAGGAGCAGTACTTC CASSPRTGGLEEQYF
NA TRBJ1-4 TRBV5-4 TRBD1 TGTGCCAGCAGCAGGGACAGTCGAAATAATGAAAAACTGCTTTTT CASSRDSRNNEKLLF
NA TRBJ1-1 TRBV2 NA TGTGCCAGCAGTCGGGTCCAGATCATGAACACTGAAGCTTTCTTT CASSRVQIMNTEAFF
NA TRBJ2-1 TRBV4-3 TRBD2 TGCGCCAGCGCCCTAGCGGGTTACTCCTACAATGAGCAGTTCTTC CASALAGYSYNEQFF
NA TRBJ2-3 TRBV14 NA TGTGCCAGCAGCCCAGGGTTTGCCACAGATACGCAGTATTTT CASSPGFATDTQYF
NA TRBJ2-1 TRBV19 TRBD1 TGTGCCAGTAGTATCGACCGGGACAGGGGCAATGAGCAGTTCTTC CASSIDRDRGNEQFF
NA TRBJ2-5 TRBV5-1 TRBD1 TGCGCCAGCAGCGTGGGACAGGGGGAGACCCAGTACTTC CASSVGQGETQYF
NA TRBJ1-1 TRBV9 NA TGTGCCAGCAGCGTAGAGGCACAGTACACTGAAGCTTTCTTT CASSVEAQYTEAFF
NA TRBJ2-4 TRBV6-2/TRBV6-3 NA TGTGCCAGCAGCCAACCCCGGGACACTCGACTGTGGGCCAAAAACATTCAGTACTTC CASSQPRDTRLWAKNIQYF
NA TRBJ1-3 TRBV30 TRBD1 TGTGCCTGGGACGGGACAGACTCTGGAAACACCATATATTTT CAWDGTDSGNTIYF
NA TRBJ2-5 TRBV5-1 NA TGCGCCAGCAGCCCCCTTCAGTACCAAGAGACCCAGTACTTC CASSPLQYQETQYF
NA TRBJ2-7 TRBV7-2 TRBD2 TGTGCCAGCAGCTTAGCGGTGAGTCTAGCGGGTTCGACCTACGAGCAGTACTTC CASSLAVSLAGSTYEQYF
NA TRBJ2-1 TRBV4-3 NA TGCGCCAGCAGCCATCTTGGAGATGAGCAGTTCTTC CASSHLGDEQFF
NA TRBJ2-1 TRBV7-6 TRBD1 TGTGCCAGCAGCTTACGTCTGGGACAGGCGAGCAATGAGCAGTTCTTC CASSLRLGQASNEQFF
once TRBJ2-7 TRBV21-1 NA TGTGCCAGCAGGGTTAGAGGGACCTACGAGCAGTACTTC CASRVRGTYEQYF
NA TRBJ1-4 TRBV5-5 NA TGTGCCAGCAGCTTGGTGGTCGGTAATGAAAAACTGCTTTTT CASSLVVGNEKLLF
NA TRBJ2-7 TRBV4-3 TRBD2 TGCGCCAGCAGTCGGCGGGCTAGCGGGAACCACGAGCAGTACTTC CASSRRASGNHEQYF
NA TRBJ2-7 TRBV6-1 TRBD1 TGTGCCAGCAGTGGAGCCGGGACAGGGATAAACGAGCAGTACTTC CASSGAGTGINEQYF
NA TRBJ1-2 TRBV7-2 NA TGTGCCAGCAGCTTTGGGAGAACAGGGACCTATGGCTACACCTTC CASSFGRTGTYGYTF
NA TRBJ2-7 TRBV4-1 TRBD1 TGCGCCAGCAGCCAAGGGGCAGGGGGACGCTACGAGCAGTACTTC CASSQGAGGRYEQYF
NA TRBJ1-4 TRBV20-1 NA TGCAGTGCCATCCGTAATGAAAAACTGCTTTTT CSAIRNEKLLF
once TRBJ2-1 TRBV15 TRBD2 TGTGCCACCAGCAGCACGACTAGCGGGAGCCATGAGCAGTTCTTC CATSSTTSGSHEQFF
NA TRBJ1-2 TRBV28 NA TGTGCCAGCAGACCACCCTTAATCGGGGGTTTCGGCTACACCTTC CASRPPLIGGFGYTF
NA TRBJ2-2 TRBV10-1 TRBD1 TGCGCCAGCAGTGAGAGGGGGGACAGGGCGGCCGGGGAGCTGTTTTTT CASSERGDRAAGELFF
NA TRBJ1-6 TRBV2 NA TGTGCCAGCAGGGAACACAGAAATTCACCCCTCCACTTT CASREHRNSPLHF
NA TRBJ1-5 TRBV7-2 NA TGTGCCAGCAGCTTAGCGTCAGGGTATAATCAGCCCCAGCATTTT CASSLASGYNQPQHF
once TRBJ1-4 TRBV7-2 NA TGTGCCAGCAGCTTACAGGGGTGGGGGAATGAAAAACTGTTTTTT CASSLQGWGNEKLFF
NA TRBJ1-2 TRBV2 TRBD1 TGTGCCAGCAGCCTAAGGACAGGCGACTATGGCTACACCTTC CASSLRTGDYGYTF
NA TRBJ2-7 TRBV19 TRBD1 TGTGCCAGTAGTCCCGGGACAGGAGGTTACGAGCAGTACTTC CASSPGTGGYEQYF
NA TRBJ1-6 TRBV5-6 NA TGTGCCAGCAGCTCTGCGGGACGGATGAATTCACCCCTCCACTTT CASSSAGRMNSPLHF
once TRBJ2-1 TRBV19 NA TGTGCCAGCCACCGGCAGGGGACAAGCTCCTACAATGAGCAGTTCTTC CASHRQGTSSYNEQFF
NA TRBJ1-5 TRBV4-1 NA TGCGCCAGCAGCCAAGATTCTAGACCTTTAAGGAATCAGCCCCAGCATTTT CASSQDSRPLRNQPQHF
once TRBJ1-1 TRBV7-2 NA TGTGCCAGCAGCTTAGGATGGCGGGGGGCAATCGGAGCTTTCTTT CASSLGWRGAIGAFF
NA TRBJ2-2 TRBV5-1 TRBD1 TGCGCCAGCAGCTTGGACAGGGGAAACGGGGAGCTGTTTTTT CASSLDRGNGELFF
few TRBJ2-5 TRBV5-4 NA TGTGCCAGCAGATTTCAGCAAGAGACCCAGTACTTC CASRFQQETQYF
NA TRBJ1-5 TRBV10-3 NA TGTGCCATCAGTGAATTTGGCACGACGGAGAATAATCAGCCCCAGCATTTT CAISEFGTTENNQPQHF
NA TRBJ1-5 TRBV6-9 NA TGTGCCGGTTGCCGGACAGACAATAGCAATCAGCCCCAGCATTTT CAGCRTDNSNQPQHF
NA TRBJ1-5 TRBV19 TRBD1 TGTGCCAGTAGTATGAGACAGGGGGTAGGAGGCAATCAGCCCCAGCATTTT CASSMRQGVGGNQPQHF
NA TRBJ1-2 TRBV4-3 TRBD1 TGCGCCAGCAGCCAAGATTCGAGGGACAGCTATGGCTACACCTTC CASSQDSRDSYGYTF
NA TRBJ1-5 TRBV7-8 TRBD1 TGTGCCAGCAGCCCTGTGACAGGGGGCGTTCAGCCCCAGCATTTT CASSPVTGGVQPQHF
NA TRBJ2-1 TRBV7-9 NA TGTGCCAGCAAAACAGAGCCCACCTACAATGAGCAGTTCTTC CASKTEPTYNEQFF
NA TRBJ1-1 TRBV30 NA TGTGCCTGGAGTGTAGGTATTCAGGGAGGTGCTGAAGCTTTCTTT CAWSVGIQGGAEAFF
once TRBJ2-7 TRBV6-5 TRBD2 TGTGCCAGCAGTTACGGGGGGGGGATCGGCGACGAGCAGTACTTC CASSYGGGIGDEQYF
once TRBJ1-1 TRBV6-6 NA TGTGCCAGCCCGGGCGAGGGAATGCGTATGAACACTGAAGCTTTCTTT CASPGEGMRMNTEAFF